A single TCR beta chain is shown here with its context. From germline, CDR1 is MGHRA and CDR2 YSYEKL. V shed 3 bases and J 2 bases; nucleotides not matched to a gene: 20. The CDR3 is made up of 21 amino acids. The data derive from a study of blood T cell repertoires in COVID-19. Study overall: PBMCs, B-cell-depleted T cells, or T cells were the source of the cDNA or gDNA that made up the material.

The assay was immunoSEQ multiplex PCR, and TCRdb's table has in-frame clones only and misses some. The sample lists about 120,000 clones, almost 85% occurring once. J is TRBJ2-5 and V is TRBV4-1; 11 nucleotides match TRBD2. The sequenced material came from peripheral blood. The sequence was collected from a man between 70 and 80 years old with active or convalescent COVID-19. The CDR3 is CASSQEGLAGGYAVRQETQYF. The CDR3, as DNA: TGCGCCAGCAGCCAGGAGGGGCTAGCGGGGGGCTATGCAGTACGACAAGAGACCCAGTACTTC.